This T cell receptor beta chain is from a study of control samples from healthy donors and cancer patients. This CDR3 spans 14 amino acids. The germline V gene has CDR1 LNHDA and CDR2 SQIVND (reference sequence). V shed 6 bases, J shed 7 bases, and the junction held 9 bases outside the gene matches. The data were produced by immunoSEQ multiplex PCR, yet TCRdb's version contains in-frame clones alone and is incomplete. Of approximately 97,000 clones listed, 92% are singletons. This receptor was taken from a woman younger than 35 in good health. The rearrangement links TRBV19 to TRBJ2-7; 10 nucleotides match TRBD1. The sample consisted of blood. The CDR3 DNA reads as TGTGCCAGTAGACCGGGACAGGGGATGTTGGAGCAGTACTTC. Translated, it gives CASRPGQGMLEQYF.